The next 2 T cell receptor beta chains were all read from a single sample in a study of T cell changes during pregnancy in multiple sclerosis. Data came from immunoSEQ multiplex PCR; TCRdb stores just in-frame clones and leaves some out. This sample has approximately 87,000 clones, with 75% to 95% found just once. Sequencing was performed on CD4+ T cells from peripheral blood mononuclear cells, taken in the second trimester of pregnancy. These receptors were obtained from a female donor with multiple sclerosis, enrolled in a pregnancy study.

The J gene is TRBJ2-2, the V gene TRBV5-6; 11 nucleotides align to TRBD2. The CDR3 runs 17 residues. After removal of 0 bases from V and 7 bases from J, the junction contained 8 bases not matched to a gene. Germline CDR1 and CDR2: SGHDT and YYEEEE. CDR3 in DNA: TGTGCCAGCAGCTTGGCGAAACTAGCGGGAGACGACGGGGAGCTGTTTTTT. Protein sequence: CASSLAKLAGDDGELFF.

The chain links TRBV2 to TRBJ1-4; D call uncertain. Trimming left V 1 base short and J 4 bases short, with 7 bases between. Per the germline V gene, CDR1 is SNHLY and CDR2 is FYNNEI. This CDR3 is built from 14 residues. The CDR3 DNA reads as TGTGCCAGCAGTGAAGTCCAAATTAATGAAAAACTGTTTTTT. Translating it yields CASSEVQINEKLFF.